Sequencing of this T cell receptor (beta chain) was carried out in a study of Graves' ophthalmopathy and Graves' hyperthyroidism. CDR3 regions of TCR beta were amplified from RNA transcripts. HTBI-primed first-round RT-PCR preceded second-round multiplex PCR. TCRdb independently ran MiXCR on the multiplex PCR reads; one entry per CDR3 protein. Of 650,000 to 800,000 distinct CDR3 sequences in the sample, roughly 39% are singletons; the top ten hold 3% to 4%. Regarding the study as a whole: From stable hyperthyroidism, ophthalmopathy was separated by a 13-signature model with 85% to 90% sensitivity and roughly 81% specificity. Blood samples also showed most expanded thyroid clonotypes exceeding 0.001 frequency.

There are 14 residues in the CDR3. V lost 10 bases, J lost 3 bases, and 15 bases lay in between. The germline V gene encodes CDR1 SGHDN and CDR2 FVKESK. A word on this clonotype: Antigen specificity is unknown.

This TCR was recovered from an adult man with Graves' ophthalmopathy. The chain joins TRBV14 to TRBJ2-2; possible D gene TRBD1, 5 bases. The sequencing input was peripheral blood. The CDR3 here is CATSTGPHTGELFF. CDR3 coding DNA: TGTGCCACCTCTACAGGACCCCACACCGGGGAGCTGTTTTTT.